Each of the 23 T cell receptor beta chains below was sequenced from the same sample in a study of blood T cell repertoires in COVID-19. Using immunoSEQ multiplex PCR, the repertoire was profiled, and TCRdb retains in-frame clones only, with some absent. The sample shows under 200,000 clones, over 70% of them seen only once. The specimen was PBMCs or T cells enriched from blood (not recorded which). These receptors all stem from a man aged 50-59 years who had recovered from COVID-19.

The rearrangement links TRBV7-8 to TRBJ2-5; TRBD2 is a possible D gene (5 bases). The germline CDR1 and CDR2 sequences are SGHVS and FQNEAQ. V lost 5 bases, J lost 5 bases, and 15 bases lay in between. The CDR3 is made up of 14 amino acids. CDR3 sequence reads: CASSQSSGSETQYF. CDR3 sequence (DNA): TGTGCCAGCAGCCAGAGCTCGGGGTCGGAGACCCAGTACTTC.

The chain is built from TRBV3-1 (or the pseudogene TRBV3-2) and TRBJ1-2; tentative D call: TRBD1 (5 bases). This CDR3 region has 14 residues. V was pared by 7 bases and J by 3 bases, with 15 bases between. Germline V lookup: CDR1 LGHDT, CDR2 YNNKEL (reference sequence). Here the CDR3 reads CASTTTRGDYGYTF. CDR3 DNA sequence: TGTGCCAGCACCACCACCCGGGGGGACTATGGCTACACCTTC.

In DNA form, the CDR3 reads TGTGCCAGCAGTCAGGTGGCAGATACGCAGTATTTT. Translating gives CASSQVADTQYF. This chain uses TRBV12-3 or TRBV12-4 with TRBJ2-3; the D is unclear. Trimming left V 5 bases short and J 4 bases short, with 7 bases between. The CDR3 runs 12 residues.

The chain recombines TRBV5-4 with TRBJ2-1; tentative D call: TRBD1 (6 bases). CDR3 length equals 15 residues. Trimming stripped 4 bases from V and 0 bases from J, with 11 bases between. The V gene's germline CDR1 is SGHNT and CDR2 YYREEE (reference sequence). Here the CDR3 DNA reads TGTGCCAGCAGCCGGGACACTTTCTCCTACAATGAGCAGTTCTTC. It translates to CASSRDTFSYNEQFF.

CDR3 in amino acids: CASSFGRAEAFF. The CDR3 bases are TGTGCCAGTAGTTTCGGGAGAGCTGAAGCTTTCTTT. The chain combines TRBV19 with TRBJ1-1; D ambiguous. CDR3 length: 12 amino acids. Germline-derived CDR1 and CDR2 are LNHDA and SQIVND (reference sequence). The V and J ends lost 5 bases and 6 bases respectively, with 10 bases between them.

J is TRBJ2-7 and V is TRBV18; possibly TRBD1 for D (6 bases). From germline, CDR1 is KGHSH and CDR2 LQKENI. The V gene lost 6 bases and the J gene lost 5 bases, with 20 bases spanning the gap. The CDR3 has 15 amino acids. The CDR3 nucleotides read TGTGCCAGCTCGCCTACCGGTACAGGGACCCACGAGCAGTACTTC. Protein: CASSPTGTGTHEQYF.

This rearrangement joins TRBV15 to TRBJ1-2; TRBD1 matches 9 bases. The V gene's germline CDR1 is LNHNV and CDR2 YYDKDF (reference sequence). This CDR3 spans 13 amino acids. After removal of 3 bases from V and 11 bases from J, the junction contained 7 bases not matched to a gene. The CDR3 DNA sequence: TGTGCCACCAGCAGGGACAGGGGCGACCGGTACACCTTC. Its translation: CATSRDRGDRYTF.

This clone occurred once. CDR3 amino acids: CASSRTSLNEQFF. The CDR3 coding sequence is TGTGCCAGCTCCCGAACCTCCCTAAATGAGCAGTTCTTC. The chain links TRBV18 to TRBJ2-1, with unresolved D. This CDR3 spans 13 amino acids. Germline CDR1 and CDR2: KGHSH and LQKENI. The V gene lost 6 bases and the J gene lost 7 bases, with 13 bases spanning the gap. The full variable domain, in which reference TRBV18 and TRBJ2-1 provide the parts outside the CDR3, is NAGVMQNPRHLVRRRGQEARLRCSPMKGHSHVYWYRQLPEEGLKFMVYLQKENIIDESGMPKERFSAEFPKEGPSILRIQQVVRGDSAAYFCASSRTSLNEQFFGPGTRLTVL.

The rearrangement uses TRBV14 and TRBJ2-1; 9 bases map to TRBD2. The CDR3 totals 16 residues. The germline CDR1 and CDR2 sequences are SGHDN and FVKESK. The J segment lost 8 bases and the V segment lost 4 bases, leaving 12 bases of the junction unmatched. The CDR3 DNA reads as TGTGCCAGCAGCCCGCGTCGGTCTAGCGGGATGGATGAGCAGTTCTTC. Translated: CASSPRRSSGMDEQFF.

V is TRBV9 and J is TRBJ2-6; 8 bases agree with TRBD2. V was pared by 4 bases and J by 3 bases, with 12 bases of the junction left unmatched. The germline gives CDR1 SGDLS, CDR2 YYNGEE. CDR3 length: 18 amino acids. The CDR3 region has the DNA TGTGCCAGCAGCCCCCGAGTGAGCGGGAGTCATGGGGCCAACGTCCTGACTTTC. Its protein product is CASSPRVSGSHGANVLTF.

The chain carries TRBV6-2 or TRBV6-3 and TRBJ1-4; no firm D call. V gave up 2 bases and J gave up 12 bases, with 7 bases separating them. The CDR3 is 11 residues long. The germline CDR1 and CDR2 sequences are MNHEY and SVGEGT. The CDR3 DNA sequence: TGTGCCAGCAGTTACCGGTTTGAACTGTTTTTT. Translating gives CASSYRFELFF.

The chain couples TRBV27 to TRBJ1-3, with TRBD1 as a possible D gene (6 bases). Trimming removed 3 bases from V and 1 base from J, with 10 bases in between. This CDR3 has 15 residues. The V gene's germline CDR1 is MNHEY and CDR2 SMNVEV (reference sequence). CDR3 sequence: CASSFQGQSGNTIYF. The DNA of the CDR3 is TGTGCCAGCAGTTTCCAGGGACAATCTGGAAACACCATATATTTT.

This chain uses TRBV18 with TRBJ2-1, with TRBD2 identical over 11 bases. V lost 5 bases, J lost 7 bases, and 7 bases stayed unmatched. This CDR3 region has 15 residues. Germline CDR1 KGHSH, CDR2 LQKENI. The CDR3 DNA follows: TGTGCCAGCTCATTAGCGGGGGGGCGCAATAATGAGCAGTTCTTC. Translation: CASSLAGGRNNEQFF.

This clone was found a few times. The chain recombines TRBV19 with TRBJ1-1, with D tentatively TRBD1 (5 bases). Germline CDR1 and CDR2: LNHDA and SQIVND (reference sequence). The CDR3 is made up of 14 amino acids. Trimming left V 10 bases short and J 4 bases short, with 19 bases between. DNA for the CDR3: TGTGCCACCGCACAGGACCAGAGGATCACTGAAGCTTTCTTT. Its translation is CATAQDQRITEAFF.

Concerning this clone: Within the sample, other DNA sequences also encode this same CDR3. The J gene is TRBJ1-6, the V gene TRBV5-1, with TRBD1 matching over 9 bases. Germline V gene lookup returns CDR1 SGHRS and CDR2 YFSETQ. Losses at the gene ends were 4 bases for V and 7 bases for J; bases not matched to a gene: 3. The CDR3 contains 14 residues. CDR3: CASSLGQGNSPLHF. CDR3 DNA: TGCGCCAGCAGCCTCGGACAGGGGAATTCACCCCTCCACTTT. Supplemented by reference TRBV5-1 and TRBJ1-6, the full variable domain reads KAGVTQTPRYLIKTRGQQVTLSCSPISGHRSVSWYQQTPGQGLQFLFEYFSETQRNKGNFPGRFSGRQFSNSRSEMNVSTLELGDSALYLCASSLGQGNSPLHFGNGTRLTVT.

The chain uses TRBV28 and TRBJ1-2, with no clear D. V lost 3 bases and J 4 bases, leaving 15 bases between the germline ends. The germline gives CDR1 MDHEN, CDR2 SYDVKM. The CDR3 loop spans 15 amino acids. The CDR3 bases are TGTGCCAGCAGTTTTGGCGGGGAGTATGGCTATGGCTACACCTTC. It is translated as CASSFGGEYGYGYTF.

CDR3 in amino acids: CASSLRLAGGMNTGELFF. The CDR3 nucleotides read TGTGCCAGCAGCCTCAGACTAGCGGGAGGGATGAACACCGGGGAGCTGTTTTTT. The V call is TRBV11-3, the J call TRBJ2-2; TRBD2 agrees at 14 bases. The J segment lost 1 base and the V segment lost 5 bases, leaving 6 bases of the junction unmatched. This CDR3 contains 18 residues. Germline lookup yields CDR1 SGHNT and CDR2 YENEEA.

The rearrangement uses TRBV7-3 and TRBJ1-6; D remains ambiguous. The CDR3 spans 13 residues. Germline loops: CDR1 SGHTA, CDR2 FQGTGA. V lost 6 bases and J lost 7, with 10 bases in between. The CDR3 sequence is CASSYQENSPLHF. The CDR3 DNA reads TGTGCCAGCAGTTACCAAGAGAATTCACCCCTCCACTTT.

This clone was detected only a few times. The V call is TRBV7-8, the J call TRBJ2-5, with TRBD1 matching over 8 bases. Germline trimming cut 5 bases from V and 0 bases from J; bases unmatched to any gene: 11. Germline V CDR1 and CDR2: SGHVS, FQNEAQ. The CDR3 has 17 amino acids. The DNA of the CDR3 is TGTGCCAGCAGCCGTCGGACCGGGACAGGAGACCAAGAGACCCAGTACTTC. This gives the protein CASSRRTGTGDQETQYF.

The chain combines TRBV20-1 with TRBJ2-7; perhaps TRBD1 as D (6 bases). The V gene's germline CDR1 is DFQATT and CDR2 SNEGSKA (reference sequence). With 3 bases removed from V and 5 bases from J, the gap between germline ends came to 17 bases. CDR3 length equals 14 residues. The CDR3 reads CSASIGQGINEQYF. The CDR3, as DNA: TGCAGTGCTAGTATAGGGCAGGGGATCAACGAGCAGTACTTC.

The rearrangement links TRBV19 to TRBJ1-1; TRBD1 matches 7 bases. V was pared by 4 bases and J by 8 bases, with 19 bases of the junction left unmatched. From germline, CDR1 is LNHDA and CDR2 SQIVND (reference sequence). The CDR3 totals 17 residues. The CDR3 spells CASSTLDRVGPSQEAFF. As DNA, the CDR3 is TGTGCCAGTAGTACCCTAGACAGGGTCGGCCCAAGTCAGGAAGCTTTCTTT.

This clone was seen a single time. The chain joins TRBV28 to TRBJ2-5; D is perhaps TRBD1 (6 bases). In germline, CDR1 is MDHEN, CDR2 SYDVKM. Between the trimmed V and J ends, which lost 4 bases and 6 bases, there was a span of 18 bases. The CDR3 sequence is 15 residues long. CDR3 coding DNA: TGTGCCAGCAGTTACAGGGAAGTCTGGGGGAAGACCCAGTACTTC. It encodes CASSYREVWGKTQYF. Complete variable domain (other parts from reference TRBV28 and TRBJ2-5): DVKVTQSSRYLVKRTGEKVFLECVQDMDHENMFWYRQDPGLGLRLIYFSYDVKMKEKGDIPEGYSVSREKKERFSLILESASTNQTSMYLCASSYREVWGKTQYFGPGTRLLVL.

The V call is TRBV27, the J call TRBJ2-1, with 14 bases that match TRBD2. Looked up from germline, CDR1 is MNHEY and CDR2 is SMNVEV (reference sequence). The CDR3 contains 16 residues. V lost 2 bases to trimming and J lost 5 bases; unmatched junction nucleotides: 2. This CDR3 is CASSLRLAGGHNEQFF. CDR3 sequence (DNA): TGTGCCAGCAGTTTAAGACTAGCGGGGGGGCACAATGAGCAGTTCTTC.